Listed below are T cell receptor beta chains from one sample, sequenced in a study of early stage breast cancer tumors. Method: immunoSEQ multiplex PCR; TCRdb's copy keeps in-frame clones and lacks some. The sample yields nearly 25,000 clones, 60% to 70% seen once. The sequencing sample was made of breast tumor tissue. Receptors originate from a person in their sixties with breast cancer. CDR3s include the opening cysteine and the closing phenylalanine or tryptophan. Clone size appears in some rows only: once, few, many, or a class for an expanded clone.

j_call v_call clone_size cdr3_aa
TRBJ2-3 TRBV27 . CASQTSGTDTQYF
TRBJ2-1 TRBV30 few CAWTIHDRGKFF
TRBJ2-5 TRBV15 . CATSTKVRGTSGRVETQYF
TRBJ2-1 TRBV29-1 once CSVPGPDRAYNEQFF
TRBJ2-5 TRBV12-5 once CASGSGQGWETQYF
TRBJ1-3 TRBV9 . CASSVGSVSGNTIYF
TRBJ1-2 TRBV4-2 . CASSSGGQGARGGYTF
TRBJ2-3 TRBV11-2 . CASSPRTGGTTDTQYF
TRBJ2-3 TRBV6-1 . CASRTGSDTQYF
TRBJ1-2 TRBV5-6 . CASSLGQEYGYTF
TRBJ1-1 TRBV6-1 . CASWRVMNTEAFF
TRBJ1-1 TRBV28 . CATRPPSQGKAFF
TRBJ2-7 TRBV18 once CASSPETSVYEQYF
TRBJ2-7 TRBV12-5 . CASGRDSTYEQYF
TRBJ1-2 TRBV7-9 . CASSLTGDYGYTF
TRBJ1-4 TRBV7-2 . CASSPRQGEGKLFF
TRBJ2-7 TRBV4-2 . CASSFGQNGIEQYF
TRBJ2-7 TRBV10-3 . CAITTLAQPYEQYF
TRBJ2-7 TRBV6-5 . CASSYLRGSSYEQYF
TRBJ1-2 TRBV5-4 few CASSLGGRGTTGYTF
TRBJ2-1 TRBV9 . CASSVGSLAAYNEQFF
TRBJ2-3 TRBV4-2 . CASSSPRVSTDTQYF
TRBJ1-3 TRBV30 . CAWSMTGALGNTIYF
TRBJ1-1 TRBV30 . CAWWTGGTEAFF
TRBJ1-2 TRBV27 . CASSLAGNYGYTF
TRBJ2-5 TRBV18 . CASSPQRQVTQETQYF
TRBJ1-5 TRBV2 . CASSDYRGDLSNQPQHF
TRBJ1-2 TRBV10-3 . CAIRPGLEDGYTF
TRBJ2-2 TRBV2 . CASNRWEGLSTGELFF
TRBJ2-5 TRBV15 once CATSRDGRTSQETQYF
TRBJ2-7 TRBV5-1 . CASSNGEEGYEQYF
TRBJ1-1 TRBV29-1 . CSVGWTGSEAFF
TRBJ2-5 TRBV5-4 . CASSLGGAEETQYF
TRBJ1-5 TRBV6-5 . CASSARQGWNQPQHF
TRBJ2-5 TRBV2 few CASGEIRETQYF
TRBJ2-1 TRBV18 once CASSSQGRGYNEQFF
TRBJ1-1 TRBV15 few CATSRDNRQNTEAFF
TRBJ2-3 TRBV10-3 . CAISVSGNTDTQYF
TRBJ1-2 TRBV2 few CASSEEVARRHGYTF
TRBJ2-2 TRBV19 . CASSTLARTGELFF
TRBJ2-1 TRBV5-1 . CASSLPGFLDEQFF
TRBJ2-1 TRBV5-6 . CASSLGGQGAYNEQFF
TRBJ2-7 TRBV6-5 . CASPRDISSYEQYF
TRBJ2-1 TRBV4-1 . CASSRGTSGTSYNEQFF
TRBJ1-2 TRBV19 . CASSIDRQANYGYTF
TRBJ1-1 TRBV10-3 few CAISDYTEAFF
TRBJ1-5 TRBV5-8 . CASSLQGEVGQPQHF
TRBJ2-5 TRBV2 few CASLVDSGGLETQYF
TRBJ2-7 TRBV7-2 . CASSGGVRASEQYF
TRBJ2-3 TRBV7-2 . CASSLDNWDTQYF
TRBJ2-7 TRBV10-3 . CAIRGSREGEQYF
TRBJ1-1 TRBV7-6 . CASSQQDRVSGVAFF